This TCR beta chain was identified in a study of identical twins. Everyone who gave samples was a healthy Caucasian. This clonotype has a handful of counts. MiXCR was run by TCRdb on the 5' RACE reads, yielding one entry per CDR3 protein. The sample has roughly 480,000 distinct CDR3 sequences, 20% to 30% seen once. The CDR3 covers 13 residues. V gave up 3 bases and J gave up 1 base, with 3 bases separating them. CDR1 and CDR2 from the germline V gene are ENHRY and SYGVKD. The same data also contributed to another study, on T cells expressing NK-cell markers. That study adds: Several of the experiments relied on an anti-gamma-delta TCR antibody so that only alpha-beta TCR T cells were sorted. CD8+ T cells in more than five donors included dominant NKG2C+ clonotypes at 1.0-7.0%. Whether expanded NKG2C+ T cell clones were HCMV specific stayed uncertain.

The chain carries TRBV10-3 and TRBJ2-2; D gene unclear. The source is a woman aged 18-29 years in good health. Sequencing was carried out using CD4+ T cells sorted from blood. The CDR3 region is CAISERNTGELFF. As DNA, the CDR3 is TGTGCCATCAGTGAACGGAACACCGGGGAGCTGTTTTTT.